Following are 6 T cell receptor beta chains from one sample sequenced in a study of preoperative IRX-2 immunotherapy in early breast cancer. Repertoires were generated with immunoSEQ multiplex PCR, while TCRdb's copy carries only in-frame clones and drops some. Among around 10,000 clones listed, 65% to 90% were seen once. Treatment specified: preoperative locoregional IRX-2 cytokine immunotherapy. Sequencing was performed on lymph node tissue, taken before IRX-2 immunotherapy. These receptors were obtained from a human donor with breast cancer.

J is TRBJ2-2 and V is TRBV28; D is possibly TRBD1 or TRBD2 (5 bases each). The CDR3 contains 15 residues. Trimming stripped 5 bases from V and 12 bases from J, with 22 bases between. From germline, CDR1 is MDHEN and CDR2 SYDVKM. The chain's CDR3 is CASSLYEMGPRQLFF. Here the CDR3 DNA reads TGTGCCAGCAGTCTTTATGAAATGGGACCCCGGCAGCTGTTTTTT.

The rearrangement uses TRBV10-2 and TRBJ2-7; D not resolved. V dropped 0 bases and J dropped 5 bases, with 8 bases sitting between them. Germline V gene sequence: CDR1 WSHSY, CDR2 SAAADI. The CDR3 loop spans 13 amino acids. CDR3 amino acids: CASSESRMNEQYF. The CDR3 DNA reads TGCGCCAGCAGTGAGTCGCGGATGAACGAGCAGTACTTC.

This rearrangement joins TRBV28 to TRBJ2-7; TRBD2 matches at 7 bases. Germline loops: CDR1 MDHEN, CDR2 SYDVKM. V lost 7 bases, J lost 0 bases, and 12 bases stayed unmatched. This CDR3 spans 16 amino acids. CDR3 protein: CASMASGAMSSYEQYF. The CDR3 bases are TGTGCCAGCATGGCCAGCGGGGCTATGAGCTCCTACGAGCAGTACTTC.

This rearrangement joins TRBV11-3 to TRBJ2-1; 11 positions agree with TRBD1. The germline V gene encodes CDR1 SGHNT and CDR2 YENEEA. This CDR3 contains 16 residues. J gave up 8 bases and V 1 base, and 7 bases lay outside the gene matches. CDR3 nucleotides: TGTGCCAGCAGCTTAGTTTACGGACAGGGGGCCGATGAGCAGTTCTTC. Translated, it gives CASSLVYGQGADEQFF.

This chain connects TRBV6-8 to TRBJ2-5, with 9 bases matching TRBD2. V lost 2 bases and J lost 2; bases outside the gene matches: 3. This CDR3 is built from 15 residues. Germline values: CDR1 MNHGY, CDR2 SAAAGT. The CDR3 here is CASSYGLAGQETQYF. CDR3 nucleotide sequence: TGTGCCAGCAGTTACGGTCTAGCGGGGCAAGAGACCCAGTACTTC.

The chain joins TRBV10-2 to TRBJ2-7; tentative D call: TRBD2 (7 bases). The CDR3 is made up of 18 amino acids. The V and J ends lost 7 bases and 1 base respectively, with 26 bases between them. In germline, CDR1 is WSHSY, CDR2 SAAADI. This CDR3 is CASTPNPGGTTGSYEQYF. CDR3 DNA: TGCGCCAGCACCCCAAATCCGGGGGGCACGACGGGGTCCTACGAGCAGTACTTC.